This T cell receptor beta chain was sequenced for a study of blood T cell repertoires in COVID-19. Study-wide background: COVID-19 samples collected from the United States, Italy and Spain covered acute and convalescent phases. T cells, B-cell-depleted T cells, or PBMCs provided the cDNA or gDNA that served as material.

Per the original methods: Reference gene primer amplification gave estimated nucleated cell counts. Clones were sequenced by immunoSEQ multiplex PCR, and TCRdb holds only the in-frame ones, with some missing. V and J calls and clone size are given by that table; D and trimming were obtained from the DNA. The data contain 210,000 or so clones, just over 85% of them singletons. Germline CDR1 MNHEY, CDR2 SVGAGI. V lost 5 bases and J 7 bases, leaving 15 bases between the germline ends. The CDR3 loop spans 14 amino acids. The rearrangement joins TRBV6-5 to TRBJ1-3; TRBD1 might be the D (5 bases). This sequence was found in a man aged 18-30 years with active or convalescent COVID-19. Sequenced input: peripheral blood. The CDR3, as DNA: TGTGCCAGCAGTCGCGGGGCCCAAAGCAACACCATATATTTT. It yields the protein CASSRGAQSNTIYF.